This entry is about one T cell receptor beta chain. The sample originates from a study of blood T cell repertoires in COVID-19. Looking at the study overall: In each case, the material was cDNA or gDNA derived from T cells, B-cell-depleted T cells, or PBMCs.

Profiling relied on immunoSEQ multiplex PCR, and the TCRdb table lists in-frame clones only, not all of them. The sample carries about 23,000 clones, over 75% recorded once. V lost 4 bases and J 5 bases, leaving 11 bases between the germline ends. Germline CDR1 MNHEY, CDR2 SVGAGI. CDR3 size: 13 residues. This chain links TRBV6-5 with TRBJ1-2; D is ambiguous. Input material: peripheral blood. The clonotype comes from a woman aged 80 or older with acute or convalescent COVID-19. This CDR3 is CASSSFTGYGYTF. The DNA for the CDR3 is TGTGCCAGCAGTTCCTTCACGGGTTATGGCTACACCTTC.